Reported below is one TCR beta chain. Its antigen is still unknown. The missing conserved phenylalanine or tryptophan at the end of this CDR3 makes a read error likely. These data come from a study of tumor-infiltrating lymphocytes in primary liver carcinoma (dated by TCRdb to the late 2010s). For the study in its entirety: Of the five patients, three men and two women aged 30 to 69 years, four had hepatocellular carcinoma and one had combined HCC and intrahepatic cholangiocarcinoma. High reproducibility was observed for the technical replicate repertoires, with mean shared-clone rates approximately 0.9 and correlation coefficients above 0.98. TCRbeta repertoire sequencing covered roughly 35 specimens from 5 patients: roughly 25 tumor regions, 5 adjacent noncancerous liver tissues and 5 peripheral blood samples. Samples yielded roughly 3.65 to 7.5 million productive TCRbeta reads; read depth did not differ significantly between tissue types. Across five regions of each liver tumor, along with adjacent normal tissue and blood, the study brought together TCRbeta repertoire sequencing, expression microarrays and whole-exome sequencing. The roughly 27 tumor region samples were profiled with Agilent mRNA microarrays so that TCRbeta repertoire diversity could be related to the local molecular phenotype. The tumors of the five patients were staged as T1-T3 N0M0, with maximum diameters ranging from roughly 4.2 to 10 cm. Results and caveats for the whole study, not just this receptor: Pairs of tumor regions showed greater repertoire overlap (mean about 36%) than tumor-adjacent pairs (roughly 17%) or tumor-blood pairs (approximately 15%), which is consistent with antigen-driven expansion. Since the samples were bulk and unsorted, there was no way to compare CD4+ and CD8+ T cell repertoires. Just about 8-25% of top clones turned up in all five regions of a tumor, which suggests spatial heterogeneity among tumor-infiltrating T cells. Compared with blood, tumors had a significantly larger share of the repertoire taken up by the top 250 clones (p = 0.039). Only five patients were included in the study, and the authors note that the findings should be validated in a larger study. Only the TCR beta chain was sequenced, so true repertoire diversity is likely underestimated because unpaired alpha chains were not captured.

The germline V end is reduced by 5 bases and the J end by 3 bases; junction bases left unmatched: 3. The CDR3 is 14 residues long, counting both termini. This entry keeps only the CDR3 DNA: 42 bases, framed from base 1. Using a constant-region primer and ProtoScript II reverse transcriptase, TCRbeta-specific cDNA was reverse-transcribed from approximately 500 ng total RNA. TCRbeta libraries were built with three nested multiplex PCR rounds, a slightly modified ARM-PCR procedure. Multiplex TRBV1-TRBV30 forward primers and a Cbeta reverse primer were used in the first two PCR rounds, each of which was run for around 9 cycles. Sample barcodes and Illumina adapters were added in a final 25-cycle PCR with Deep VentR polymerase. Before sequencing, amplicons of 200-500 bp were gel-purified using a QIAquick gel extraction kit. The TCRbeta amplicons were sequenced with 250-bp paired-end reads on an Illumina HiSeq 2500. Per the authors' processing: Trimmomatic v0.33 was used to quality-trim the reads, and FLASH v1.2.11 was used to merge paired reads so that full CDR3 sequences could be recovered. MiGEC v1.2.1b assigned V, D and J germline segments to the rearranged TCRbeta sequences. Clonotype statistics and Shannon-Wiener diversity indices were computed with VDJtools v1.0.0. To reduce sampling bias, subsequent analyses other than the diversity analysis used only the 250 most abundant clonotypes in each sample. TCRdb reworked the public reads: Q25 trimming with fastp, MiXCR clone assembly, productive beta chains retained. Records with the same CDR3 protein are collapsed into one entry carrying the most frequent genes and DNA. For this entry, the V and J calls and clone size follow TCRdb and not the study's own pipeline. The sample records about 29,000 distinct CDR3 sequences, roughly four fifths of which are singletons. In total, the top ten clones hold about 35% of the sample.

Without any cell sorting, total RNA and DNA were extracted together from approximately 20-30 mg of bulk tissue using the AllPrep DNA/RNA mini kit. Surgical resection was performed in China between late 2015 and early 2016 on a handful of patients with histopathologically diagnosed primary liver carcinoma. Patients had chronic HBV infection and were treatment-naive at sampling. Each tumor was sampled at five spatially separated regions: the superior, inferior, left-lateral and right-lateral poles and the tumor centre. More than 90% viable tumor cells were found by histology in every tumor sample. Fresh tumor and adjacent tissue pieces were bisected; one half was stored in RNAlater at -80°C, the other sent for histology.

The sequence was collected from a middle-aged man with primary liver carcinoma and hepatitis B virus infection. The rearranged chain carries TRBV12-3 or TRBV12-4 and TRBJ1-5; the junction holds 8 bases that match TRBD1. Sequencing was performed on liver tumor tissue from sampling region 5. The label giving this sample's cell subset or site can be read as: tumor region T5, tumor centre. The DNA sequence is given as TGTGCCAGCAGTAGGACAGGGATCAATCAGCCCCAGCATTAT. It translates to CASSRTGINQPQHY.